Listed below are T cell receptor beta chains from one sample, sequenced in a study of shared clonotypes between healthy human individuals. Method: immunoSEQ multiplex PCR; TCRdb's copy keeps in-frame clones and lacks some. The table shows some 2.1 million clones, with about 95% occurring only once. Input material: naive CD8+ T cells sorted from blood. These receptors were collected from a man aged 18 to 29 in good health. Each CDR3 is given with its conserved first and last residue. A D gene is named only where the DNA matches it firmly. Clone size is stated in some rows and not others, as once, few, many or a class when expanded.

few	.	TRBV18	TRBJ1-5	TGTGCCAGCTCACCCCTCGCTAATCAGCCCCAGCATTTT	CASSPLANQPQHF
.	.	TRBV7-9	TRBJ2-6	TGTGCCAGCAGCCCCTCCCTGGGGAGCTCTGGGGCCAACGTCCTGACTTTC	CASSPSLGSSGANVLTF
few	.	TRBV30	TRBJ2-1	TGTGCCTGGAGTGTACCTGTAAGCGGGTCCCGGTTCTTC	CAWSVPVSGSRFF
.	TRBD1	TRBV7-9	TRBJ2-1	TGTGCCAGCAGCCCACTCCCGGGACAGGGAGAGTACAATGAGCAGTTCTTC	CASSPLPGQGEYNEQFF
.	TRBD2	TRBV9	TRBJ2-7	TGTGCCAGCAGTCCCGGCGGGACTACCAGAAACTACGAGCAGTACTTC	CASSPGGTTRNYEQYF
.	TRBD1	TRBV29-1	TRBJ2-1	TGCAGCGTTGAAGGGGGACAGGGGGCTCAGGTTTACAATGAGCAGTTCTTC	CSVEGGQGAQVYNEQFF
.	.	TRBV2	TRBJ2-7	TGTGCCAGCAGTGAAGGGGCGGGGGCCACCTACGAGCAGTACTTC	CASSEGAGATYEQYF
few	.	TRBV4-1	TRBJ1-1	TGCGCCAGCAGCCATGGAGGGAACACTGAAGCTTTCTTT	CASSHGGNTEAFF
.	.	TRBV19	TRBJ1-2	TGTGCCAGTATGACAGCTAACTATGGCTACACCTTC	CASMTANYGYTF
.	.	TRBV6-5	TRBJ2-7	TGTGCCAGCAGTTACCGAACTTCCTACGAGCAGTACTTC	CASSYRTSYEQYF
.	TRBD1	TRBV7-9	TRBJ1-2	TGTGCCAGCAGCTTCGACAGGGCCTATGGCTACACCTTC	CASSFDRAYGYTF
once	TRBD1	TRBV5-6	TRBJ1-3	TGTGCCAGCGGTTACAGGGGGCCTGGAAACACCATATATTTT	CASGYRGPGNTIYF
once	.	TRBV19	TRBJ1-4	TGTGCCAGTACGCAGACAGGCGGAAGCGAAAAACTGTTTTTT	CASTQTGGSEKLFF
.	.	TRBV6-6	TRBJ2-4	TGTGCCAGCAGTGGGTCAGGGGTGGCCAAAAACATTCAGTACTTC	CASSGSGVAKNIQYF
.	TRBD1	TRBV10-3	TRBJ1-2	TGTGCCATCAGTCCCAATGGGGACAGACTCTATGGCTACACCTTC	CAISPNGDRLYGYTF
.	TRBD1	TRBV7-9	TRBJ1-3	TGTGCCTCACAGCGGACAGGGGCTGGAAACACCATATATTTT	CASQRTGAGNTIYF
.	.	TRBV2	TRBJ2-7	TGTGCCAGCAGTTCCACTCCCGGGACACAGTACGAGCAGTACTTC	CASSSTPGTQYEQYF
.	TRBD2	TRBV4-1	TRBJ2-1	TGCGCCAGCAGCCAAGGGACTAGCGGGAGTCCCTGGTCCGGTGAGCAGTTCTTC	CASSQGTSGSPWSGEQFF
.	TRBD2	TRBV15	TRBJ2-1	TGTGCCACCAGCAGAGAAGCTAGCGGGAACTACAATGAGCAGTTCTTC	CATSREASGNYNEQFF
.	TRBD1	TRBV4-1	TRBJ1-5	TGCGCCAGCAGCGTCCAGGGGGCGCGAGATCAGCCCCAGCATTTT	CASSVQGARDQPQHF